A selection of T cell receptor beta chains follows, all from one sample in a study of shared clonotypes between healthy human individuals. Produced via immunoSEQ multiplex PCR; TCRdb's table is partial and in-frame only. The sample lists about 1.1 million clones, 60% to 80% occurring once. The sample consisted of memory CD4+ T cells from PBMCs. The receptors shown here come from a young man in good health. Some clones in this sample may be carry-over from other donors' samples. The CDR3 runs from the conserved cysteine through the conserved F or W. Each record gives: D gene, J gene, V gene, clone size, CDR3 DNA, CDR3 protein. D genes are given only for firm matches. Not every row has a clone size; where given, it reads once, few, many or a size class.

TRBD2 | TRBJ2-1 | TRBV27 | NA | TGTGCCAGCAGTTTACTAGCGGGAGGGAATGAGCAGTTCTTC | CASSLLAGGNEQFF
TRBD1 | TRBJ2-5 | TRBV2 | NA | TGTGCCAGCAGTAGGGACAGGGGAGAAGAGACCCAGTACTTC | CASSRDRGEETQYF
NA | TRBJ1-2 | TRBV6-1 | few | TGTGCCAGCAGGGGGGAACGGAAGAACTATGGCTACACCTTC | CASRGERKNYGYTF
NA | TRBJ2-2 | TRBV28 | few | TGTGCCAGCGGAAGAAACGGGGAGCTGTTTTTT | CASGRNGELFF
TRBD1 | TRBJ2-2 | TRBV5-1 | once | TGCGCCAGCAGCTTAACCCAACAGGGGGACGGGGAGCTGTTTTTT | CASSLTQQGDGELFF
NA | TRBJ1-2 | TRBV4-2 | many | TGTGCCAGCAGCCAATTAGGACTTGATGGCGGCTACACCTTC | CASSQLGLDGGYTF
NA | TRBJ2-5 | TRBV21-1 | once | TGTGCCAGCAGCAATTGGATCTTAGCGGAAGAGACCCAGTACTTC | CASSNWILAEETQYF
NA | TRBJ2-3 | TRBV10-3 | once | TGTGCCACGACCTCAACTAGGAATGAAGATACGCAGTATTTT | CATTSTRNEDTQYF
NA | TRBJ1-5 | TRBV5-5 | few | TGTGCCAGCAGCTTCGGGGCAGTGTCCCCTCAGCCCCAGCATTTT | CASSFGAVSPQPQHF
NA | TRBJ1-3 | TRBV27 | NA | TGTGCCAGCAGTTCGCCTTGGGGAAACACCATATATTTT | CASSSPWGNTIYF
NA | TRBJ1-3 | TRBV5-4 | NA | TGTGCCAGCAGCCCGCCCGGGAACGGTAACACCATATATTTT | CASSPPGNGNTIYF
TRBD1 | TRBJ2-3 | TRBV29-1 | NA | TGCAGCGTTGAAGCACAGGGGTCAGATACGCAGTATTTT | CSVEAQGSDTQYF
NA | TRBJ2-7 | TRBV28 | NA | TGTGCCAGCAGTTCCCAGAAAAACAGCTACGAGCAGTACTTC | CASSSQKNSYEQYF
NA | TRBJ2-3 | TRBV29-1 | NA | TGCAGCGTTGAAGGTGGACGTTGGGCAGGGAGGGATACGCAGTATTTT | CSVEGGRWAGRDTQYF
TRBD1 | TRBJ1-2 | TRBV19 | NA | TGTGCCAGTAGTATAGAATTGGGACAGGGAAACTATGGCTACACCTTC | CASSIELGQGNYGYTF
TRBD1 | TRBJ1-5 | TRBV9 | NA | TGTGCCAGCAGCGTAGCAGGGGGCGATCAGCCCCAGCATTTT | CASSVAGGDQPQHF
NA | TRBJ2-6 | TRBV2 | NA | TGTGCCAGCAGTGTGGGGAGCTCTGGGGCCAACGTCCTGACTTTC | CASSVGSSGANVLTF
TRBD2 | TRBJ2-1 | TRBV28 | NA | TGTGCCAGCAGGAAGACTAGCGGGAGTGGGTTCTTC | CASRKTSGSGFF
TRBD1 | TRBJ1-1 | TRBV5-6 | NA | TGTGCCAGCACCGGGACAGGGGGGACTGAAGCTTTCTTT | CASTGTGGTEAFF
NA | TRBJ2-7 | TRBV7-7 | NA | TGTGCCAGCAGCCTCAGGGGAGACGGTGACGAGCAGTACTTC | CASSLRGDGDEQYF
NA | TRBJ2-2 | TRBV7-7 | NA | TGTGCCAGCAGGGACACCTCGGCCGGGGAGCTGTTTTTT | CASRDTSAGELFF
NA | TRBJ1-2 | TRBV7-2 | NA | TGTGCCAGCAGCTTAGGCCAGGGAAACTATGGCTACACCTTC | CASSLGQGNYGYTF
TRBD2 | TRBJ2-7 | TRBV29-1 | NA | TGCAGCGTGCGACTAGCCTCCTCCTACGAGCAGTACTTC | CSVRLASSYEQYF
NA | TRBJ1-1 | TRBV19 | NA | TGTGCCAGTAGTATAGCGACAGTCATGAACACTGAAGCTTTCTTT | CASSIATVMNTEAFF